This TCR beta chain stems from a study of tumor-infiltrating lymphocytes in primary liver carcinoma. A primer matching the constant region was used to make TCR beta cDNA from approximately 500 ng of total RNA. Modified slightly, ARM-PCR produced TCR beta libraries over three nested multiplex PCR rounds. One entry per CDR3 protein results from TCRdb running MiXCR on the multiplex PCR reads. The profile shows 95,000 to 100,000 distinct CDR3 sequences, around 71% of them singletons. Unsorted bulk tissue of about 17-32 mg yielded co-extracted RNA and DNA. Those patients suffered from chronic HBV infection and were treatment-naive. The clonotype originates from a woman aged 60 to 75 with primary liver carcinoma and hepatitis B virus infection. Material for sequencing was liver tumor tissue from sampling region 2. Subset here: tumor region T2, inferior pole.

This CDR3 is CVTQKVSTEAFF. Here the CDR3 DNA reads TGTGTCACACAGAAGGTGAGCACTGAAGCTTTCTTT. The chain employs TRBV6-1 and TRBJ1-1; D is ambiguous. CDR1 MNHNS and CDR2 SASEGT come from the germline V gene. This CDR3 has 12 amino acids.